The rows below give T cell receptor beta chains drawn from one sample of a study of T cell repertoires in cytomegalovirus infection. Their recognized antigens are unknown. TCRdb reprocessed the reads with MiXCR, giving one entry per CDR3 protein. The sample includes tens of thousands of distinct CDR3 sequences, 15% to 25% seen only once; the top ten take 50% to 65%. Sequenced material: CD8+ T cells from cultured PBMCs, taken from culture after CMV antigen stimulation. The source is a human donor in good health (CMV status not recorded). Some clones in this sample may be carry-over from other donors' samples. Each CDR3 is given with its conserved first and last residue. A D gene is named only where the DNA matches it firmly. Expanded clones get a size class; other rows say once, few or many, or leave the size out.

d_gene	v_gene	abundance	j_gene	CDR3nt	CDR3aa
NA	TRBV12-3/TRBV12-4	many	TRBJ2-2	TGTGCCAGCAGTTTAATGGGGTACACCGGGGAGCTGTTTTTT	CASSLMGYTGELFF
TRBD1	TRBV6-2/TRBV6-3	few	TRBJ1-5	TGTGCCAGCAGTTCCGACCGGGACAGGGGGCGGCAGCCCCAGCATTTT	CASSSDRDRGRQPQHF
NA	TRBV4-1	NA	TRBJ2-1	TGCGCCAGCAGCCAAGTAGGCGGGACCCCCTTCGAGCAGTTCTTC	CASSQVGGTPFEQFF
NA	TRBV4-1	NA	TRBJ1-2	TGCGCCAGCAGCCAAGATAGGGGGTTTGGCGGCGGCTACACCTTC	CASSQDRGFGGGYTF
NA	TRBV11-2	NA	TRBJ2-7	TGTGCCAGCAGCTTGCAGGGATCCTACGAGCAGTACTTC	CASSLQGSYEQYF
TRBD1	TRBV7-6	NA	TRBJ2-2	TGTGCCAGCGGTTCAGGGGGTGATGCCCGACCCGGGGAGCTGTTTTTT	CASGSGGDARPGELFF
NA	TRBV7-8	many	TRBJ2-1	TGTGCCAGCAGCCTGACCCCCAATGAGCAGTTCTTC	CASSLTPNEQFF
NA	TRBV7-8	medium-sized	TRBJ2-7	TGTGCCAGCAGCTTAATGACAGGTAGCTCCTACGAGCAGTACTTC	CASSLMTGSSYEQYF
NA	TRBV27	few	TRBJ1-5	TGTGCCAGCAGTTTACTTTCGGGGGCGGGTCAGCCCCAGCATTTT	CASSLLSGAGQPQHF
NA	TRBV4-3	many	TRBJ1-4	TGCGCCAGCAGCCGCCTACTCACCGCAACTAATGAAAAACTGTTTTTT	CASSRLLTATNEKLFF
NA	TRBV11-3	few	TRBJ2-1	TGTGCCAGCAGCTTAGAGTCTGGCAATGAGCAGTTCTTC	CASSLESGNEQFF
NA	TRBV5-1	few	TRBJ2-3	TGCGCCAGCAGGTTGTGTGTCGGTTGCACAGATACGCAGTATTTT	CASRLCVGCTDTQYF
TRBD1	TRBV19	NA	TRBJ2-7	TGTGCCAGTACCGCTGAACGGACAGGGGACTACGAGCAGTACTTC	CASTAERTGDYEQYF
NA	TRBV7-2	many	TRBJ1-1	TGTGCCAGCAGCATCCGAGGGGCTGAAGCTTTCTTT	CASSIRGAEAFF
TRBD2	TRBV7-3	many	TRBJ2-1	TGTGCCAGCAGCTCGGGACTAGATTACAATGAGCAGTTCTTC	CASSSGLDYNEQFF
NA	TRBV9	few	TRBJ1-2	TGTGCCAGCAGCGTAGCACGCTCTGGCTATGGCTACACCTTC	CASSVARSGYGYTF
TRBD1	TRBV6-2/TRBV6-3	many	TRBJ1-1	TGTGCCAGCAGTTCGCGGACAGGGGGCTTGAACACTGAAGCTTTCTTT	CASSSRTGGLNTEAFF
NA	TRBV6-2/TRBV6-3	many	TRBJ2-1	TGTGCCAGCAGTTACCGGGAAACAGGCTACAATGAGCAGTTCTTC	CASSYRETGYNEQFF
TRBD1	TRBV7-6	many	TRBJ2-7	TGTGCCAGCAGCTTAGGACAGGGCCCGACCTACGAGCAGTACTTC	CASSLGQGPTYEQYF
NA	TRBV28	many	TRBJ2-3	TGTGCCAGCACCCACAACCTCCAGACAGATACGCAGTATTTT	CASTHNLQTDTQYF
TRBD2	TRBV14	many	TRBJ2-7	TGTGCCAGCAGCCAATTGGGACTAGCCTCTCACGAGCAGTACTTC	CASSQLGLASHEQYF
TRBD2	TRBV14	NA	TRBJ2-3	TGTGCCAGCAGCCATAAAACCTATAGCGGGAACACAGATACGCAGTATTTT	CASSHKTYSGNTDTQYF
NA	TRBV23-1	NA	TRBJ1-5	TGCGCCAGCCCCGGAGGGTGGGGGAGTCAGCCCCAGCATTTT	CASPGGWGSQPQHF
NA	TRBV9	NA	TRBJ2-1	TGTGCCAGCACCCCGGGGGCTGGGAACAATGAGCAGTTCTTC	CASTPGAGNNEQFF
NA	TRBV20-1	NA	TRBJ2-7	TGCAGTGCTAGGATCCTGGGGTTCCACGAGCAGTACTTC	CSARILGFHEQYF
NA	TRBV7-2	many	TRBJ2-7	TGTGCCAGCAGCCCTCCCGCAACCTACGAGCAGTACTTC	CASSPPATYEQYF
NA	TRBV20-1	NA	TRBJ2-1	TGCAGTGCTAGACCCCGAGGGGACTTCGTCTACAATGAGCAGTTCTTC	CSARPRGDFVYNEQFF
TRBD2	TRBV7-8	many	TRBJ2-7	TGTGCCAGCAGCTTGGCGGAGCGGGAAAACGAGCAGTACTTC	CASSLAERENEQYF
TRBD2	TRBV20-1	NA	TRBJ2-5	TGCAGTGCTCCAGATGGACTAGCGGGGGAATATCCCCGGGAGACCCAGTACTTC	CSAPDGLAGEYPRETQYF
NA	TRBV4-3	NA	TRBJ1-2	TGCGCCAGCAGCCAAGATTTAGGGAACTATGGCTACACCTTC	CASSQDLGNYGYTF
NA	TRBV11-2	NA	TRBJ1-4	TGTGCCAGCAGCCTCACGGAGACCGAAAAACTGTTTTTT	CASSLTETEKLFF
TRBD2	TRBV9	NA	TRBJ2-7	TGTGCCAGCAGCGTGGGGGAGGGCGAAACCTACGAGCAGTACTTC	CASSVGEGETYEQYF
NA	TRBV7-2	NA	TRBJ2-7	TGTGCCAGCAGCTCCCGGACCATAGGACAGACCTACGAGCAGTACTTC	CASSSRTIGQTYEQYF
TRBD1	TRBV5-1	many	TRBJ1-2	TGCGCCAGCAGCTTGGAAGGACAGGGAACGGATGGCTACACCTTC	CASSLEGQGTDGYTF
TRBD1	TRBV14	many	TRBJ2-1	TGTGCCAGCAGCCAAGAATGGTCGGACAGGGGATGGCAGTTCTTC	CASSQEWSDRGWQFF
TRBD2	TRBV7-8	many	TRBJ2-3	TGTGCCAGCAGCTTCCGCGGGAGGAACACAGATACGCAGTATTTT	CASSFRGRNTDTQYF
TRBD2	TRBV19	many	TRBJ2-1	TGTGCCAGTAGTGCTACTCCTTGGACTAGCGGGGCCATACACTACTCCTACAATGAGCAGTTCTTC	CASSATPWTSGAIHYSYNEQFF
NA	TRBV5-1	NA	TRBJ2-2	TGCGCCAGCAGCTTGGCGGTCCGGCGCACCGGGGAGCTGTTTTTT	CASSLAVRRTGELFF
TRBD2	TRBV11-3	NA	TRBJ2-5	TGTGCCAGCACAGAAGCGGGGGGGGTGCTAGAGACCCAGTACTTC	CASTEAGGVLETQYF
TRBD1	TRBV19	many	TRBJ1-1	TGTGCCAGTAGTATAGCCTGGGACAGGGAAGCTTTCTTT	CASSIAWDREAFF